This is a list of T cell receptor beta chains from one sample in a study of blood T cell repertoires in COVID-19. Here immunoSEQ multiplex PCR was the method, and the copy in TCRdb shows in-frame clones only, minus some. The sample yields tens of thousands of clones, over 80% seen once. The sequencing input was peripheral blood. These receptors all stem from a human donor in a cohort sampled during active COVID-19. The CDR3 runs from the conserved cysteine through the conserved F or W. The order of the fields is V gene, J gene, clone size, D gene, CDR3 protein, CDR3 DNA. D genes are given only for firm matches. Expanded clones get a size class; other rows say once, few or many, or leave the size out.

>TRBV6-1|TRBJ1-2|once|NA
CASSEGGRAYGYTF
TGTGCCAGCAGTGAAGGGGGCAGGGCCTATGGCTACACCTTC
>TRBV2|TRBJ1-2|NA|NA
CASSEYGAGGYTF
TGTGCCAGCAGTGAATATGGGGCTGGTGGCTACACCTTC
>TRBV30|TRBJ1-3|NA|NA
CAWSTGPGNTIYF
TGTGCCTGGAGCACAGGGCCTGGAAACACCATATATTTT
>TRBV7-9|TRBJ1-2|NA|TRBD1
CASSRLGQGGTGYTF
TGTGCCAGCAGCCGACTGGGACAGGGAGGCACTGGCTACACCTTC
>TRBV18|TRBJ2-7|NA|TRBD1
CASSPPGQGAYEQYF
TGTGCCAGCTCACCACCGGGACAGGGGGCTTACGAGCAGTACTTC
>TRBV6-2/TRBV6-3|TRBJ2-2|NA|NA
CASSYVSGNTGELFF
TGTGCCAGCAGTTACGTTAGCGGGAACACCGGGGAGCTGTTTTTT
>TRBV10-1|TRBJ2-1|once|NA
CASSVWQGRRNEQFF
TGCGCCAGCAGTGTTTGGCAGGGCCGAAGGAATGAGCAGTTCTTC
>TRBV4-3|TRBJ2-2|once|NA
CASSQDPGTGELFF
TGCGCCAGCAGCCAAGATCCGGGAACCGGGGAGCTGTTTTTT
>TRBV5-6|TRBJ2-2|once|TRBD1
CASIKLTGAAGELFF
TGTGCCAGCATCAAATTGACAGGGGCCGCCGGGGAGCTGTTTTTT
>TRBV20-1|TRBJ1-2|NA|NA
CSASVGEGYGYTF
TGCAGTGCTAGTGTCGGGGAGGGATATGGCTACACCTTC
>TRBV5-1|TRBJ2-3|NA|TRBD1
CASSGGQNTDTQYF
TGCGCCAGCAGCGGGGGACAGAACACAGATACGCAGTATTTT
>TRBV7-6|TRBJ2-7|NA|TRBD1
CASSLPGTGANEQYF
TGTGCCAGCAGCTTACCGGGGACAGGGGCGAACGAGCAGTACTTC
>TRBV11-3|TRBJ2-7|NA|NA
CASSLRSNGIQQYF
TGTGCCAGCAGCTTACGTTCCAACGGGATCCAGCAGTACTTC
>TRBV11-2|TRBJ2-1|NA|NA
CASSRFRGSRDEQFF
TGTGCCAGCAGCCGTTTCCGGGGGAGCAGGGATGAGCAGTTCTTC
>TRBV7-8|TRBJ1-6|NA|TRBD1
CASSANRGLLHF
TGTGCCAGCAGCGCGAACAGGGGGCTCCTCCACTTT
>TRBV9|TRBJ2-7|NA|TRBD2
CASSALAGGYEQYF
TGTGCCAGCAGCGCTCTAGCGGGGGGTTACGAGCAGTACTTC
>TRBV15|TRBJ1-5|once|NA
CATMGGGNSNQPQHF
TGTGCCACCATGGGGGGGGGAAATAGCAATCAGCCCCAGCATTTT
>TRBV28|TRBJ2-3|NA|NA
CASSAAGSFTDTQYF
TGTGCCAGCAGTGCGGCGGGTTCGTTCACAGATACGCAGTATTTT
>TRBV6-2/TRBV6-3|TRBJ1-1|NA|TRBD1
CASSTISPDRGRGAFF
TGTGCCAGCAGTACCATCAGCCCGGACAGGGGTAGAGGGGCTTTCTTT
>TRBV18|TRBJ1-1|NA|TRBD1
CASSPGQGVRTEAFF
TGTGCCAGCTCACCGGGACAGGGCGTTCGCACTGAAGCTTTCTTT
>TRBV7-2|TRBJ2-7|NA|NA
CASSSDGAGWIEQYF
TGTGCCAGCAGCTCCGATGGCGCGGGGTGGATCGAGCAGTACTTC
>TRBV6-2/TRBV6-3|TRBJ2-7|NA|NA
CASSFLQYEQYF
TGTGCCAGCAGTTTCCTACAGTACGAGCAGTACTTC
>TRBV18|TRBJ2-7|NA|NA
CASSPLDSYEQYF
TGTGCCAGCTCACCCCTAGATTCCTACGAGCAGTACTTC
>TRBV7-2|TRBJ1-5|NA|TRBD1
CASSHGQGGQPQHF
TGTGCCAGCAGCCACGGACAGGGAGGTCAGCCCCAGCATTTT
>TRBV19|TRBJ2-7|NA|TRBD1
CASSTQGANYEQYF
TGTGCCAGTAGTACACAGGGGGCGAACTACGAGCAGTACTTC
>TRBV6-5|TRBJ2-3|NA|NA
CASSYSGRVDTQYF
TGTGCCAGCAGTTACTCGGGGCGAGTAGATACGCAGTATTTT
>TRBV19|TRBJ1-1|NA|TRBD1
CASSGTGWVDTEAFF
TGTGCCAGTAGCGGGACAGGGTGGGTGGACACTGAAGCTTTCTTT
>TRBV19|TRBJ2-3|once|TRBD1
CASSMPGQGAGDTQYF
TGTGCCAGTAGTATGCCCGGACAGGGGGCCGGGGATACGCAGTATTTT
>TRBV5-1|TRBJ1-4|once|NA
CASSLSVVAGNEKLFF
TGCGCCAGCAGCTTGAGTGTAGTCGCAGGGAATGAAAAACTGTTTTTT
>TRBV4-1|TRBJ1-2|few|NA
CASSHQIPRKDNYGYTF
TGCGCCAGCAGTCATCAGATACCACGCAAAGATAACTATGGCTACACCTTC
>TRBV29-1|TRBJ2-1|NA|NA
CSARSGTITYNEQFF
TGCAGCGCGCGCTCCGGGACAATAACCTACAATGAGCAGTTCTTC
>TRBV18|TRBJ1-3|once|TRBD1
CASSPDRAGNTIYF
TGTGCCAGCTCACCGGACAGGGCTGGAAACACCATATATTTT
>TRBV12-3/TRBV12-4|TRBJ1-6|NA|NA
CASSVESNSPLHF
TGTGCCAGCAGTGTAGAGAGTAATTCACCCCTCCACTTT
>TRBV5-5|TRBJ2-1|once|TRBD2
CASSLFGTRDNEQFF
TGTGCCAGCAGCTTGTTCGGGACTAGGGACAATGAGCAGTTCTTC
>TRBV19|TRBJ2-7|few|NA
CASSPASGEQYF
TGTGCCAGTAGTCCCGCCTCCGGCGAGCAGTACTTC
>TRBV5-1|TRBJ1-3|few|NA
CASSLASPRVTGNTIYF
TGCGCCAGCAGCTTGGCTTCCCCCAGGGTCACTGGAAACACCATATATTTT
>TRBV25-1|TRBJ2-5|NA|NA
CASSNTEETQYF
TGTGCCAGCAGTAACACAGAGGAGACCCAGTACTTC
>TRBV2|TRBJ1-1|once|TRBD1
CASFFGRGRGSNTEAFF
TGTGCCAGCTTTTTTGGCAGGGGGCGCGGCTCGAACACTGAAGCTTTCTTT
>TRBV2|TRBJ1-4|NA|TRBD1
CASIKEGGADEKLFF
TGTGCCAGCATCAAGGAAGGGGGCGCGGATGAAAAACTGTTTTTT
>TRBV7-9|TRBJ2-7|NA|TRBD2
CASSLVAAGAGYEQYF
TGTGCCAGCAGCTTAGTTGCAGCGGGAGCGGGTTACGAGCAGTACTTC
>TRBV7-2|TRBJ2-5|NA|TRBD1
CASSSGTGYRETQYF
TGTGCCAGCAGCTCCGGGACAGGGTATCGAGAGACCCAGTACTTC
>TRBV5-5|TRBJ1-2|NA|TRBD1
CASSPQGREGYTF
TGTGCCAGCAGCCCACAGGGGCGGGAAGGCTACACCTTC
>TRBV2|TRBJ2-7|once|TRBD2
CASSPGLAVYEQYF
TGTGCCAGCAGTCCGGGACTAGCGGTCTACGAGCAGTACTTC
>TRBV7-9|TRBJ2-5|NA|TRBD1
CASSLDRGQETQYF
TGTGCCAGCAGCTTAGACAGGGGCCAAGAGACCCAGTACTTC
>TRBV2|TRBJ2-1|once|TRBD1
CASIGGWNEQFF
TGTGCCAGCATAGGGGGCTGGAATGAGCAGTTCTTC
>TRBV28|TRBJ2-4|NA|TRBD2
CASTRRGGSKNIQYF
TGTGCCAGCACCAGGCGGGGGGGATCCAAAAACATTCAGTACTTC